The 3 T cell receptor beta chains given below trace back to one sample, sequenced in a study of identical twins. TCRdb analysed the 5' RACE reads with MiXCR anew, one entry per CDR3 protein. In the table there are around 960,000 distinct CDR3 sequences, roughly 12% of which are singletons. Separately, the same data were catalogued under a study of yellow fever vaccine responses in identical twins.

Sequences were obtained from PBMCs. The receptors come from a woman under 30 in good health.

This clonotype was counted only a few times. This chain uses TRBV7-8 with TRBJ1-5; the match to TRBD1 covers 7 bases. Trimming removed 5 bases from V and 4 bases from J; junction bases left unmatched: 8. This CDR3 is 15 amino acids long. The V gene's germline CDR1 is SGHVS and CDR2 FQNEAQ. The CDR3 here is CASSRDGTANQPQHF. CDR3 nucleotide sequence: TGTGCCAGCAGCCGCGACGGGACAGCTAATCAGCCCCAGCATTTT. The full variable domain, its missing parts supplied by reference TRBV7-8 and TRBJ1-5, is GAGVSQSPRYKVAKRGQDVALRCDPISGHVSLFWYQQALGQGPEFLTYFQNEAQLDKSGLPSDRFFAERPEGSVSTLKIQRTQQEDSAVYLCASSRDGTANQPQHFGDGTRLSIL.

The rearrangement joins TRBV5-5 to TRBJ1-2; D possibly corresponds to TRBD1 (5 bases). The length of the CDR3 is 14 residues. Germline CDR1 SGHKS, CDR2 YYEKEE (reference sequence). Trimming cost V 0 bases and J 7 bases, with 13 bases left between them. CDR3 loop: CASSLDWGGGGYTF. The CDR3, as DNA: TGTGCCAGCAGCTTGGATTGGGGCGGTGGTGGCTACACCTTC.

This clonotype turned up a few times. This sequence joins TRBV10-3 and TRBJ1-1; 8 positions agree with TRBD1. J lost 7 bases, V lost 5 bases, and 6 bases had no gene match. Germline lookup yields CDR1 ENHRY and CDR2 SYGVKD. CDR3 size: 13 residues. The CDR3 spells CAISPKGTGEAFF. The DNA for the CDR3 is TGTGCCATCAGTCCCAAAGGGACAGGTGAAGCTTTCTTT.